The 32 T cell receptor beta chains given below trace back to one sample, sequenced in a study of T cell repertoires in cytomegalovirus infection (dated by TCRdb to about 2019). For these TCRs, the target antigens are not known. These reads were obtained on an Illumina HiSeq 1500. The raw public reads went through TCRdb reprocessing: fastp at Q25, MiXCR clone calling, in-frame beta chains kept. Every entry covers one CDR3 protein and lists the most common genes and DNA from its rows. The sample has 900,000 to 950,000 distinct CDR3 sequences on record, roughly 30% of them singletons. About 14% of the sample rests with the top ten. According to the study, the label for this sample's treatment or condition signals: in vitro stimulation with specific CMV peptide epitopes to enrich CMV-specific T cells. The sequences come from cultured CD8+ T cells from PBMCs, collected from culture after CMV antigen stimulation. The receptors here all came from a human donor in good health (CMV status not recorded). Some clones in this sample may be carry-over from other donors' samples.

The sample holds a few counts of this clonotype. The genes are TRBV12-5 and TRBJ1-2; D is perhaps TRBD1 (6 bases). V lost 3 bases, J lost 6 bases, and 20 bases lay in between. Germline-derived CDR1 and CDR2 are LGHNT and FRNRAP. The CDR3 runs to 16 residues. The CDR3 DNA reads TGTGCTAGTGGTTTCGGGTCCTTAGGGGGATTCGATGGCTACACCTTC. This gives the protein CASGFGSLGGFDGYTF.

In regard to this clonotype: A much larger clonotype is one base distant, so this may be a read error. V and J are TRBV7-2 and TRBJ2-3, with D possibly matching TRBD2 (6 bases). Germline V gene lookup returns CDR1 SGHTA and CDR2 FQGNSA. V was trimmed by 0 bases and J by 2 bases, leaving 18 bases between them. This CDR3 has 18 residues. The CDR3 sequence: CTSSLAQLEEGITDTQYF. The CDR3, as DNA: TGTACCAGCAGCTTAGCGCAATTAGAGGAGGGGATCACAGATACGCAGTATTTT.

The CDR3 spells CASSTWDRGYEQYF. The DNA of the CDR3 is TGTGCCAGCAGCACCTGGGACAGGGGTTACGAGCAGTACTTC. The chain carries TRBV7-4 and TRBJ2-7, with TRBD1 identical over 10 bases. The ends lost 5 bases at V and 4 bases at J; junction bases unmatched: 5. Germline V gene lookup returns CDR1 SGHVT and CDR2 SQSDAQ. The CDR3 extends over 14 amino acids.

The chain uses TRBV6-2 or TRBV6-3 and TRBJ1-1; tentatively, D is TRBD1 (5 bases). The V end was cut by 0 bases, the J end by 1 base, with 24 bases between. This CDR3 has 20 amino acids. The germline V gene has CDR1 MNHEY and CDR2 SVGEGT. For the CDR3, the DNA is TGTGCCAGCAGTTACTCGATTGGGGGGGAGGGAAATCAACGGAACACTGAAGCTTTCTTT. It translates to CASSYSIGGEGNQRNTEAFF.

Only a few counts were recorded for this clonotype. The chain employs TRBV6-5 and TRBJ2-7; TRBD2 might be the D (6 bases). CDR1 and CDR2 (germline): MNHEY, SVGAGI. Trimming pared 6 bases from V and 0 bases from J, leaving 15 bases between. The CDR3 has 15 residues. The CDR3 is CASRPSVLLSYEQYV. In nucleotides, the CDR3 is TGTGCCAGCAGACCTAGCGTCCTGCTCTCCTACGAGCAGTACGTC.

V and J are TRBV6-6 and TRBJ1-2; 8 nucleotides align to TRBD1. Per germline, CDR1 MNHNY and CDR2 SVGAGI (reference sequence). The length of the CDR3 is 17 residues. J was trimmed by 8 bases and V by 2 bases; bases with no gene match: 16. This chain's CDR3 is CASSYPGQAPRGYGYTF. The CDR3 coding sequence is TGTGCCAGCAGTTACCCGGGACAGGCACCCCGGGGATACGGCTACACCTTC.

This clonotype was observed a handful of times. The chain uses TRBV2 and TRBJ2-3; possible D gene TRBD2, 6 bases. V lost 6 bases and J lost 0, with 16 bases in between. The CDR3 covers 16 residues. Germline V gives CDR1 SNHLY, CDR2 FYNNEI. CDR3 sequence: CASSDLRRVSTDTQYF. CDR3 in DNA: TGTGCCAGCAGCGACCTCCGGAGGGTCAGCACAGATACGCAGTATTTT. The full variable domain, its missing parts supplied by reference TRBV2 and TRBJ2-3, is EPEVTQTPSHQVTQMGQEVILRCVPISNHLYFYWYRQILGQKVEFLVSFYNNEISEKSEIFDDQFSVERPDGSNFTLKIRSTKLEDSAMYFCASSDLRRVSTDTQYFGPGTRLTVL.

The chain carries TRBV12-3 or TRBV12-4 and TRBJ1-4; TRBD1 agrees at 10 bases. V dropped 3 bases and J dropped 0; count of bases not matched to a gene: 25. The CDR3 is 24 residues long. Written as DNA, the CDR3 is TGTGCCAGCAGTTTTATCCCTCCCGGGACAGGGGCCCTCAAAGGAGGCTCAACTAATGAAAAACTGTTTTTT. Residues: CASSFIPPGTGALKGGSTNEKLFF.

This clonotype was seen only a few times. The chain uses TRBV7-6 and TRBJ1-1, with D maybe TRBD1 (6 bases). The germline V gene encodes CDR1 SGHVS and CDR2 FNYEAQ. The V gene lost 0 bases and the J gene lost 2 bases, with 10 bases spanning the gap. The CDR3 sequence is 15 residues long. The CDR3 region has the DNA TGTGCCAGCAGCTTAGCCGCGGACAGTAACACTGAAGCTTTCTTT. Protein product: CASSLAADSNTEAFF. Variable domain in full (rest from reference TRBV7-6 and TRBJ1-1): GAGVSQSPRYKVTKRGQDVALRCDPISGHVSLYWYRQALGQGPEFLTYFNYEAQQDKSGLPNDRFSAERPEGSISTLTIQRTEQRDSAMYRCASSLAADSNTEAFFGQGTRLTVV.

This clonotype was counted only a few times. The chain joins TRBV6-1 to TRBJ2-5, with 7 bases matching TRBD2. This CDR3 is built from 18 residues. Germline values: CDR1 MNHNS, CDR2 SASEGT. Trimming took 2 bases from V and 2 from J; bases not matched to a gene: 14. The CDR3 sequence: CASSESHGGLYYQETQYF. DNA of the CDR3: TGTGCCAGCAGTGAATCTCACGGGGGGTTATATTATCAAGAGACCCAGTACTTC.

This clonotype was detected many times. This sequence joins TRBV7-2 and TRBJ1-2; no firm D call. Germline lookup yields CDR1 SGHTA and CDR2 FQGNSA. The CDR3 contains 13 residues. Trimming stripped 1 base from V and 8 bases from J, with 11 bases between. CDR3 sequence reads: CASSLGGGMGYTF. CDR3 coding DNA: TGTGCCAGCAGCTTAGGAGGAGGGATGGGCTACACCTTC.

The chain uses TRBV6-2 or TRBV6-3 and TRBJ2-1, with no clear D. The CDR3 loop spans 12 amino acids. Deletions cut 0 bases from V and 9 bases from J, with 6 bases between. Germline V gives CDR1 MNHEY, CDR2 SVGEGT. CDR3 loop: CASSYSPGEQFF. The CDR3 DNA is TGTGCCAGCAGTTACTCCCCGGGTGAGCAGTTCTTC.

J is TRBJ2-1 and V is TRBV7-9; D could derive from TRBD1 or TRBD2 (5 bases each). The germline V gene has CDR1 SEHNR and CDR2 FQNEAQ (reference sequence). V was pared by 5 bases and J by 4 bases, with 18 bases between. CDR3 length equals 16 residues. The CDR3 region has the DNA TGTGCCAGCAGCCGCACCCGGGACGGAACTTACAATGAGCAGTTCTTC. As protein: CASSRTRDGTYNEQFF. Filled out from reference TRBV7-9 and TRBJ2-1, the complete variable domain reads DTGVSQNPRHKITKRGQNVTFRCDPISEHNRLYWYRQTLGQGPEFLTYFQNEAQLEKSRLLSDRFSAERPKGSFSTLEIQRTEQGDSAMYLCASSRTRDGTYNEQFFGPGTRLTVL.

V and J are TRBV27 and TRBJ2-4; D is ambiguous. Germline V gene sequence: CDR1 MNHEY, CDR2 SMNVEV (reference sequence). Trimming left V 2 bases short and J 0 bases short, with 14 bases between. The CDR3 has 17 residues. The CDR3 sequence: CASSLTRTLLAKNIQYF. As DNA, the CDR3 is TGTGCCAGCAGTTTAACTCGGACCCTATTAGCCAAAAACATTCAGTACTTC.

The chain is built from TRBV5-6 and TRBJ2-2; 9 bases are shared with TRBD1. The germline V gene has CDR1 SGHDT and CDR2 YYEEEE. V was pared by 7 bases and J by 6 bases, with 1 base of the junction left unmatched. The CDR3 is made up of 12 amino acids. CDR3 region: CASRTGAGELFF. CDR3 in DNA: TGTGCCAGCCGGACAGGGGCCGGGGAGCTGTTTTTT.

This clonotype was seen a handful of times. The chain links TRBV7-9 to TRBJ2-7, with no clear D. V lost 2 bases to trimming and J lost 1 base, with 3 bases between them. The CDR3 covers 12 residues. Germline CDR1 reads SEHNR; CDR2 reads FQNEAQ (reference sequence). The CDR3 reads CASSLMSYEQYF. The CDR3 DNA reads TGTGCCAGCAGCTTAATGTCCTACGAGCAGTACTTC.

The table lists this clonotype with many counts. The V and J genes are TRBV7-8 and TRBJ2-3; possibly TRBD1 or TRBD2 for D (7 bases each). CDR3 length equals 16 residues. V was cut by 5 bases and J by 0 bases, with 15 bases left in between. The germline V gene has CDR1 SGHVS and CDR2 FQNEAQ. In DNA form, the CDR3 reads TGTGCCAGCAGCCCCAGCGGGGACAGAAGCACAGATACGCAGTATTTT. Its protein is CASSPSGDRSTDTQYF.

V is TRBV5-1 and J is TRBJ2-3; 8 bases are shared with TRBD1. V shed 4 bases and J 7 bases; nucleotides not matched to a gene: 5. CDR3 size: 13 residues. CDR1 and CDR2 (germline): SGHRS, YFSETQ. The CDR3 sequence: CASSPYRGNTQYF. In DNA, the CDR3 is TGCGCCAGCAGCCCGTACAGGGGGAATACGCAGTATTTT.

The chain is built from TRBV29-1 and TRBJ2-1, with TRBD1 identical over 7 bases. The CDR3 extends over 12 amino acids. Germline V gene lookup returns CDR1 SQVTM and CDR2 ANQGSEA. The junction had 1 base not matched to a gene; V was cut back by 5 bases and J by 3 bases. For the CDR3, the DNA is TGCAGCGTTAGGGACAGCTACAATGAGCAGTTCTTC. It encodes CSVRDSYNEQFF.

In its sample, this clonotype was seen a few times. V is TRBV4-1 and J is TRBJ2-7; 7 bases match TRBD2. In germline, CDR1 is MGHRA, CDR2 YSYEKL. Germline trimming cut 1 base from V and 5 bases from J; bases unmatched to any gene: 5. This CDR3 is built from 14 residues. The CDR3 spells CASSQGYGTNEQYV. CDR3 DNA: TGCGCCAGCAGCCAAGGGTATGGGACTAACGAGCAGTACGTC.

The V call is TRBV5-4, the J call TRBJ2-2; tentative D call: TRBD2 (5 bases). Germline-derived CDR1 and CDR2 are SGHNT and YYREEE (reference sequence). The V end was cut by 6 bases, the J end by 6 bases, with 9 bases between. CDR3 length: 12 amino acids. CDR3 in DNA: TGTGCCAGCACCAAGGGAGCCGGGGAGCTGTTTTTT. This codes for CASTKGAGELFF.

This clonotype has a count of ten or more. The chain recombines TRBV12-3 or TRBV12-4 with TRBJ2-6; no firm D call. The CDR3 totals 16 residues. Trimming left V 3 bases short and J 0 bases short, with 9 bases between. The CDR3 sequence is CASSLARRSGANVLTF. The DNA of the CDR3 is TGTGCCAGCAGTTTGGCCCGACGCTCTGGGGCCAACGTCCTGACTTTC.

This clonotype was recorded a few times. This chain's CDR3 is CASSQEGYGGQNYEQYF. CDR3 nucleotides: TGCGCCAGCAGCCAAGAAGGGTACGGGGGCCAAAACTACGAGCAGTACTTC. The J gene is TRBJ2-7, the V gene TRBV4-1; D tentatively reads TRBD1 or TRBD2 (6 bases each). V was clipped by 0 bases and J by 3 bases, with 18 bases between them. This CDR3 comprises 17 residues. Germline CDR1 MGHRA, CDR2 YSYEKL.

V gene TRBV2 combines with J gene TRBJ2-2; unclear D gene. Trimming took off 7 bases at V and 1 base at J, with 10 bases between the two ends. The germline CDR1 and CDR2 sequences are SNHLY and FYNNEI. The CDR3 runs 14 residues. Here the CDR3 DNA reads TGTGCCAGCACCTTTACGGTGAACACCGGGGAGCTGTTTTTT. Translated: CASTFTVNTGELFF.

In this sample, this clonotype turned up a few times. V and J are TRBV4-2 and TRBJ1-2; D uncertain. Germline V gives CDR1 LGHNA, CDR2 YNFKEQ. Deletions cut 1 base from V and 1 base from J, with 4 bases between. CDR3 length: 13 residues. The CDR3 DNA reads as TGTGCCAGCAGCCAAGGGTTTAACTATGGCTACACCTTC. Amino acid sequence: CASSQGFNYGYTF.

This clonotype appeared a few times. The chain has TRBV19 and TRBJ1-5; tentatively, D is TRBD1 (6 bases). CDR1 and CDR2 (germline): LNHDA, SQIVND (reference sequence). Trimming took 2 bases from V and 6 from J, leaving 17 bases between them. CDR3 length: 16 amino acids. The CDR3 DNA is TGTGCCAGTAGTATAAAGGGCCAGGGGTTGAGTCAGCCCCAGCATTTT. It is translated as CASSIKGQGLSQPQHF.

This sequence joins TRBV4-1 and TRBJ2-1; possibly TRBD2 for D (6 bases). Germline V gene sequence: CDR1 MGHRA, CDR2 YSYEKL. The germline V and J ends were trimmed by 4 bases and 15 bases, with 25 bases remaining between them. The CDR3 is made up of 15 amino acids. The CDR3 loop is CASSPHNGAGPGLFF. The CDR3 DNA reads as TGCGCCAGCAGCCCCCATAACGGGGCGGGGCCTGGTTTGTTCTTC.

The chain links TRBV15 to TRBJ2-1, with TRBD2 as a possible D gene (6 bases). There are 15 residues in the CDR3. Germline V gene lookup returns CDR1 LNHNV and CDR2 YYDKDF (reference sequence). V was cut by 5 bases and J by 2 bases, with 13 bases left in between. The CDR3 loop is CATSLRGGTYNEQFF. CDR3 coding DNA: TGTGCCACCAGCCTCCGGGGAGGTACCTACAATGAGCAGTTCTTC.

The rearrangement uses TRBV7-9 and TRBJ2-7; 7 nucleotides match TRBD1. CDR1 and CDR2 (germline): SEHNR, FQNEAQ (reference sequence). V was pared by 5 bases and J by 1 base, with 5 bases of the junction left unmatched. The CDR3 runs 14 residues. The CDR3 sequence: CASSIRQGSYEQYV. CDR3 nucleotides: TGTGCCAGCAGCATCCGACAGGGTTCCTACGAGCAGTACGTC.

This clonotype was picked up a small number of times. The chain has TRBV27 and TRBJ1-6, with TRBD1 as a possible D gene (5 bases). V was trimmed by 6 bases and J by 8 bases, leaving 14 bases between them. CDR1 is MNHEY and CDR2 is SMNVEV in the germline V gene (reference sequence). This CDR3 has 14 amino acids. In nucleotides, the CDR3 is TGTGCCAGCAGCCCCCTGCAGGGCGATTCACCCCTCCACTTT. It yields the protein CASSPLQGDSPLHF.

This rearrangement joins TRBV20-1 to TRBJ1-6; no firm D call. Trimming cost V 5 bases and J 8 bases, with 19 bases left between them. Germline assignment: CDR1 DFQATT and CDR2 SNEGSKA (reference sequence). The length of the CDR3 is 15 residues. CDR3 protein: CSARVQPSPDSPLHF. The CDR3 region has the DNA TGCAGTGCTCGTGTTCAGCCCTCACCTGATTCACCCCTCCACTTT.

A remark on this clonotype: An end of the junction does not agree with germline; a read error may underlie this. This chain joins TRBV14 and TRBJ1-2, with D uncertain. Germline values: CDR1 SGHDN, CDR2 FVKESK. This CDR3 contains 13 residues. The CDR3 sequence is CVSSHVMGYGYTF. CDR3 sequence (DNA): TGTGTCAGCAGTCACGTCATGGGGTATGGCTACACCTTC.